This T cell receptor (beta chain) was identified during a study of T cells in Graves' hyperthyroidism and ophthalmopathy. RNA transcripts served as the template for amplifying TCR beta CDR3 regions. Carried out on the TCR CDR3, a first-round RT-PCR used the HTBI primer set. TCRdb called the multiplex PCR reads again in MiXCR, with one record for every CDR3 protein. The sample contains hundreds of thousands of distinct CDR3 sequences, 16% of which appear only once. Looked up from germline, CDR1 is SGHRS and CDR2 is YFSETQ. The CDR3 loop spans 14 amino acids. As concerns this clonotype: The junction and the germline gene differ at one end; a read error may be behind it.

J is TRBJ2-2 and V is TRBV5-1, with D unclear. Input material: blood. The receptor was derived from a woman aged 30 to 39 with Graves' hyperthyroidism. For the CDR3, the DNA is TGCGCCAGCAGCTTGGACCCGAACATCGGGGAGCTGTTTTTT. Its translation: CASSLDPNIGELFF. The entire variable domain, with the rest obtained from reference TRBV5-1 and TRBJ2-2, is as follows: KAGVTQTPRYLIKTRGQQVTLSCSPISGHRSVSWYQQTPGQGLQFLFEYFSETQRNKGNFPGRFSGRQFSNSRSEMNVSTLELGDSALYLCASSLDPNIGELFFGEGSRLTVL.